A selection of T cell receptor beta chains follows, all from one sample in a study of glioma-infiltrating T cells. TCRdb itself ran the multiplex PCR reads through MiXCR, one entry per CDR3 protein. The sample yields 300,000 to 450,000 distinct CDR3 sequences, more than 35% seen once. Input material: glioma tissue, nonneoplastic brain tissue, or PBMCs (not recorded which). The origin of the receptors is a human donor with low-grade glioma or glioblastoma, undergoing nonglioma brain surgery, or in good health (not recorded which). Both conserved end residues are part of each CDR3. D genes are given only for firm matches. Some rows have no size entry. The others give once, few or many, or a class for an expanded clone.

v_gene,j_gene,abundance,d_gene,CDR3nt,CDR3aa
TRBV7-9,TRBJ2-7,many,-,TGTGCCAGCAGGGCGCTTTCGGGCTACGAGCAGTACTTC,CASRALSGYEQYF
TRBV6-2/TRBV6-3,TRBJ2-7,many,-,TGTGCCAGCAGTTACCCAAGGACTACCCGATCTGGTGAGCAGTACTTC,CASSYPRTTRSGEQYF
TRBV7-8,TRBJ2-3,few,TRBD1,TGTGCCAGCAGCCCAAATAGGACAGGACGGAGTACGCAGTATTTT,CASSPNRTGRSTQYF
TRBV7-9,TRBJ2-2,-,-,TGTGCCAACGCGGCGAACACCGGGGAGCTGTTTTTT,CANAANTGELFF
TRBV25-1,TRBJ2-5,few,TRBD2,TGTGCCAGCAGTGATTGGGGGGGGCAAGAGACCCAGTACTTC,CASSDWGGQETQYF
TRBV25-1,TRBJ2-5,-,TRBD2,TGTGCCAGCAGCCTAAGGGCTAGCGGGAAACCCCAAGAGACCCAGTACTTC,CASSLRASGKPQETQYF
TRBV19,TRBJ2-5,-,-,TGTGCCAGTAGTATAAGCCACAAGAAAGAGACCCAGTACTTC,CASSISHKKETQYF
TRBV7-6,TRBJ2-2,few,TRBD1,TGTGCCAGCAGCTTAGAGGCAGGGGGACACGGGGAGCTGTTTTTT,CASSLEAGGHGELFF
TRBV7-8,TRBJ1-6,few,-,TGTGCCAGCAGCTCTTCGGGATATTCACCCCTCCACTTT,CASSSSGYSPLHF
TRBV2,TRBJ1-1,-,TRBD1,TGTGCCAGCAAAACAGGGGGCCCTCCTGAAGCTTTCTTT,CASKTGGPPEAFF
TRBV5-1,TRBJ1-3,-,-,TGCGCCAGCAGCTTGGCTACAGGGTCTGGAAACACCATATATTTT,CASSLATGSGNTIYF
TRBV7-2,TRBJ2-3,-,-,TGTGCCAGCAGCTTAGGTAGGGCCGCTGGAAATTATTTT,CASSLGRAAGNYF
TRBV24-1,TRBJ2-3,-,-,TGTGCCACCAGTGATACATATACGCAGTATTTT,CATSDTYTQYF
TRBV4-1,TRBJ1-6,-,-,TGCGCCAGCAGGGACCTCTTCAGGGCCAATTCACCCCTCCACTTT,CASRDLFRANSPLHF
TRBV6-1,TRBJ1-3,many,-,TGTGCCAGCAGCCAGGGACGGTCCTCTGGAAACACCATATATTTT,CASSQGRSSGNTIYF
TRBV20-1,TRBJ2-1,-,-,TGCAGTGATAGAGACGGACTGGAGTACAATGAGCAGTTCTTC,CSDRDGLEYNEQFF
TRBV7-2,TRBJ2-7,-,-,TGTGCCAGCAGCTTAGCTCAGTCAGGATCCTACGAGCAGTACTTC,CASSLAQSGSYEQYF
TRBV28,TRBJ2-3,many,-,TGTGCCAGCAGTCCCGACGGAGGACCCGACACAGATACGCAGTATTTT,CASSPDGGPDTDTQYF
TRBV2,TRBJ1-5,-,-,TGTGCCAGCAGTGGGGGGATGGGCAATCAGCCCCAGCATTTT,CASSGGMGNQPQHF
TRBV7-2,TRBJ2-1,many,-,TGTGCCAGCAGCCGGACCCAAACCCCATACAATGAGCAGTTCTTC,CASSRTQTPYNEQFF
TRBV7-3,TRBJ2-3,-,-,TGTGCCAGCAGCCTTAGCGCCTCTAGCACAGATACGCAGTATTTT,CASSLSASSTDTQYF
TRBV27,TRBJ2-7,-,TRBD1,TGTGCCAGCAGTCCGGGACAGGGGCCTACGGGGGACGAGCAGTACTTC,CASSPGQGPTGDEQYF
TRBV6-2/TRBV6-3,TRBJ2-1,few,-,TGTGCCAGCAGTCGGTATGGTTCCAATGAGCAGTTCTTC,CASSRYGSNEQFF
TRBV12-3/TRBV12-4,TRBJ2-5,-,-,TGTGCCAGCAGTTCCTCCGGGAGCCAAGAGACCCAGTACTTC,CASSSSGSQETQYF
TRBV20-1,TRBJ2-5,few,-,TGCAGTGCCATCCCCCAAATGGTCGTTGGGTACCAAGAGACCCAGTACTTC,CSAIPQMVVGYQETQYF
TRBV2,TRBJ2-7,-,TRBD2,TGTGCCAGCAGTCGCTCCCCGGGACTAGCGGGAGGGCTCGAGCAGTACTTC,CASSRSPGLAGGLEQYF
TRBV18,TRBJ1-2,-,-,TGTGCCAGCTCACCCCTCCGGGACACTAACTATGGCTACACCTTC,CASSPLRDTNYGYTF
TRBV7-3,TRBJ1-5,-,-,TGTGCCAGCAGCTTAACTTTAGACGAGAGTGGATTTAGCAATCAGACCCAGCATTTT,CASSLTLDESGFSNQTQHF
TRBV19,TRBJ1-2,-,TRBD1,TGTGCCAGTACCAGGGACAGGGGTACTTATGGCTACACCTTC,CASTRDRGTYGYTF
TRBV7-9,TRBJ1-2,few,TRBD1,TGTGCCAGCAGCTTTGAAACGACAGGGAACTATGGCTACACCTTC,CASSFETTGNYGYTF
TRBV6-1,TRBJ2-3,-,TRBD2,TGTGCCAGCAGACCCACTAGCGGCGATACGCAGTATTTT,CASRPTSGDTQYF
TRBV25-1,TRBJ2-7,once,TRBD1,TGTGCCAGCAGTAAGGACAGGGCTAGGTCCTACGAGCAGTACTTC,CASSKDRARSYEQYF
TRBV19,TRBJ1-2,-,-,TGTGCCAGTAGTCTACAGGGAGGAGATGGCTACACCTTC,CASSLQGGDGYTF
TRBV20-1,TRBJ2-1,-,TRBD2,TGCAGTGCTAGAGGGGTCAGCGGGAGGACCTACAATGAGCAGTTCTTC,CSARGVSGRTYNEQFF
TRBV20-1,TRBJ2-5,-,-,TGCAGTGCTAGATACCTGAACCAAGAGACCCAGTACTTC,CSARYLNQETQYF
TRBV7-8,TRBJ1-2,few,-,TGTGCCAGCAGCTTAGCAATGGGGTCCGGGGGCTACACCTTC,CASSLAMGSGGYTF
TRBV28,TRBJ1-6,-,TRBD1,TGTGCCAGCAGAGATCCTCCGGGACAGGGCGGTTCACCCCTCCACTTT,CASRDPPGQGGSPLHF